These T cell receptor beta chains were read from a single sample in a study of cytomegalovirus exposure and HLA in healthy donors. Produced via immunoSEQ multiplex PCR; TCRdb's table is partial and in-frame only. The table records about 120,000 clones, roughly three quarters of them present only once. The source material was PBMCs. The receptors were gathered from a woman aged 18-29 years in good health and CMV-seronegative. CDR3s include the opening cysteine and the closing phenylalanine or tryptophan. Each record gives: clone size, D gene, V gene, J gene, CDR3 DNA, CDR3 protein. A D gene is named only where the DNA matches it firmly. Size tells how often a clone was seen (once, few, many) or the class of an expanded clone, and some rows leave it out.

few	TRBD1	TRBV7-2	TRBJ1-2	TGTGCCAGCAGCTGGGGACAGCTAAACTATGGCTACACCTTC	CASSWGQLNYGYTF
.	.	TRBV7-3	TRBJ2-5	TGTGCCAGCAGCATCTGGGGGGGCAGAGGGGAGACCCAGTACTTC	CASSIWGGRGETQYF
.	TRBD2	TRBV5-6	TRBJ2-1	TGTGCCAGCAGCTTCTCGTTTCTTAGCGGGGGGGCGTACAATGAGCAGTTCTTC	CASSFSFLSGGAYNEQFF
once	TRBD1	TRBV6-5	TRBJ1-2	TGTGCCAGCAGTTCTGGACAGGGAATCTATGGCTACACCTTC	CASSSGQGIYGYTF
.	TRBD2	TRBV5-1	TRBJ2-3	TGCGCCAGCAGCTTGGCCCCAACCGGGGGGAGCACAGATACGCAGTATTTT	CASSLAPTGGSTDTQYF
.	TRBD1	TRBV5-1	TRBJ1-4	TGCGCCAGCAGGATCGGACAGGGGATTGAAAAACTGTTTTTT	CASRIGQGIEKLFF
.	.	TRBV27	TRBJ1-2	TGTGCCAGCAGTTTATCGGCCGGGGGGAACTATGGCTACACCTTC	CASSLSAGGNYGYTF
.	TRBD1	TRBV4-2	TRBJ1-2	TGTGCCAGCAGCCAAGTGGTAGACCTTCCGACAGGGGTTAACTATGGCTACACCTTC	CASSQVVDLPTGVNYGYTF
.	.	TRBV7-6	TRBJ2-1	TGTGCCAGCAGCTTAGAGGCGCCGGGCTCCTACAATGAGCAGTTCTTC	CASSLEAPGSYNEQFF
.	TRBD1	TRBV19	TRBJ1-1	TGTGCCAGTAGTCGGGACAGAGACACTGAAGCTTTCTTT	CASSRDRDTEAFF
.	TRBD1	TRBV7-7	TRBJ2-1	TGTGCTAGCAGCCTGACTGGACAGGGGGAACAGTTCTTC	CASSLTGQGEQFF
.	.	TRBV7-9	TRBJ1-5	TGTGCCAGCAGCTTAGCGTATAGCAATCAGCCCCAGCATTTT	CASSLAYSNQPQHF
.	TRBD1	TRBV19	TRBJ1-6	TGTGCCAGTAGTATTCAGGGGGCTAATTCACCCCTCCACTTT	CASSIQGANSPLHF
.	.	TRBV5-4	TRBJ2-1	TGTGCCAGCAGCGGGGTACAGGATGAGCAGTTCTTC	CASSGVQDEQFF
.	.	TRBV4-2	TRBJ1-2	TGTGCCAGCAGCCAAGGACAAAACTATGGCTACACCTTC	CASSQGQNYGYTF
.	TRBD2	TRBV2	TRBJ2-5	TGTGCCAGCAGTGGGGGGGTCTCCGGGACTAGCCCGTACCAAGAGACCCAGTACTTC	CASSGGVSGTSPYQETQYF